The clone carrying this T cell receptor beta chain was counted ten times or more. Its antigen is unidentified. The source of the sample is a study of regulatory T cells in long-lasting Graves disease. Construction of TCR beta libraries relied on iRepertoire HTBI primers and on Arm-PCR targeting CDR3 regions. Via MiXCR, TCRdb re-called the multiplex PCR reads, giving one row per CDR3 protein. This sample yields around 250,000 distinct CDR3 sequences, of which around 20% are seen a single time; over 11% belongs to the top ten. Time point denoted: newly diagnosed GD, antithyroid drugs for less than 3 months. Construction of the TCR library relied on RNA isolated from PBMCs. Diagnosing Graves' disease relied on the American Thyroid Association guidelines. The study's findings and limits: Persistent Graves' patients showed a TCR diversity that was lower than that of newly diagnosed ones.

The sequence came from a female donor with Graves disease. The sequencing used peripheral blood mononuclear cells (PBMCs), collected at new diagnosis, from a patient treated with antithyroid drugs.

For the CDR3, the DNA is TGTGCCAGCTCACTAGGACAGGGGAGAGGGAACACTGAAGCTTTCTTT. Residues: CASSLGQGRGNTEAFF. The chain carries TRBV18 and TRBJ1-1; 9 nucleotides match TRBD1. Germline V gene sequence: CDR1 KGHSH, CDR2 LQKENI. The V segment lost 4 bases and the J segment 1 base; nucleotides outside the gene matches: 7. The CDR3 spans 16 residues.